This TCR beta chain appears in the sequencing data of a study of blood T cell repertoires in COVID-19. V was pared by 4 bases and J by 1 base, with 4 bases of the junction left unmatched. The CDR3 loop spans 14 amino acids. Looked up from germline, CDR1 is SNHLY and CDR2 is FYNNEI. Sequencing used immunoSEQ multiplex PCR; TCRdb keeps in-frame clones, though not all of them. This sample yields some 97,000 clones, of which 90% are seen a single time; 5% to 5.5% belongs to the top ten. The sequence was collected from a man aged 50 to 60 with acute or convalescent COVID-19. The chain couples TRBV2 to TRBJ2-7; 7 bases map to TRBD1. Sample: peripheral blood. CDR3 nucleotide sequence: TGTGCCAGCAGTGCAGAACAGGGGTCCTACGAGCAGTACTTC. Its protein is CASSAEQGSYEQYF. Using reference TRBV2 and TRBJ2-7 for the parts outside the CDR3, the full variable domain is EPEVTQTPSHQVTQMGQEVILRCVPISNHLYFYWYRQILGQKVEFLVSFYNNEISEKSEIFDDQFSVERPDGSNFTLKIRSTKLEDSAMYFCASSAEQGSYEQYFGPGTRLTVT.